Presented here are 11 T cell receptor beta chains from one specimen sequenced in a study of T cell responses to AZD1222 COVID-19 vaccine (dated by TCRdb to 2020 to 2023). The sample's time point label is to be understood as: baseline before first vaccination. Library construction relied on the immunoSEQ multiplex PCR assay. TCRdb took this table from immuneACCESS and kept in-frame rearrangements with V and J called. Such tables lack part of the clones; where checked against another copy, unresolved V genes explain under half of the gap, and the rest is unexplained. This sample holds 130,000 to 150,000 clones; 93% were observed only once. Clones ranked in the top ten supply 1.5% to 2% of the sample. Sequenced here: peripheral blood, sampled on day 0 of AZD1222 vaccination. The receptors here all came from an adult in good health.

The chain has TRBV3-1 (or the pseudogene TRBV3-2) and TRBJ1-1; tentatively, D is TRBD1 (5 bases). Trimming shortened V by 4 bases and J by 0 bases, and 21 bases separated the two germline ends. CDR1 and CDR2 (germline): LGHDT, YNNKEL (reference sequence). The CDR3 extends over 18 amino acids. CDR3 DNA: TGTGCCAGCAGCCGACCATCGACGGGGACCCAGGTGAACACTGAAGCTTTCTTT. Protein: CASSRPSTGTQVNTEAFF.

This clone has just a few counts. The chain couples TRBV7-9 to TRBJ1-6; TRBD1 matches 8 bases. V was clipped by 1 base and J by 10 bases; unmatched bases: 6. Germline V gene data show CDR1 as SEHNR and CDR2 as FQNEAQ (reference sequence). CDR3 length: 15 amino acids. CDR3 amino acids: CASSLDRTGQSPLHF. In DNA form, the CDR3 reads TGTGCCAGCAGCTTAGACCGGACAGGGCAATCACCCCTCCACTTT. The whole variable domain, remainder taken from reference TRBV7-9 and TRBJ1-6, is DTGVSQNPRHKITKRGQNVTFRCDPISEHNRLYWYRQTLGQGPEFLTYFQNEAQLEKSRLLSDRFSAERPKGSFSTLEIQRTEQGDSAMYLCASSLDRTGQSPLHFGNGTRLTVT.

The chain joins TRBV5-5 to TRBJ1-1; tentatively, D is TRBD1 (5 bases). The CDR3 contains 13 residues. Between the trimmed V and J ends, which lost 5 bases and 5 bases, there was a span of 13 bases. CDR1 SGHKS and CDR2 YYEKEE come from the germline V gene (reference sequence). The CDR3, as DNA: TGTGCCAGCAGTCACCAGGGAGGGACTGAAGCTTTCTTT. It translates to CASSHQGGTEAFF. Full variable domain (remainder filled in from reference TRBV5-5 and TRBJ1-1): DAGVTQSPTHLIKTRGQQVTLRCSPISGHKSVSWYQQVLGQGPQFIFQYYEKEERGRGNFPDRFSARQFPNYSSELNVNALLLGDSALYLCASSHQGGTEAFFGQGTRLTVV.

This clone is a singleton in its sample. This chain connects TRBV9 to TRBJ2-2; D call uncertain. CDR3 length equals 13 residues. Germline-derived CDR1 and CDR2 are SGDLS and YYNGEE. Trimming cost V 4 bases and J 2 bases, with 6 bases left between them. The CDR3 nucleotides are TGTGCCAGCAGCATTTCAAACACCGGGGAGCTGTTTTTT. Amino acids: CASSISNTGELFF.

The chain uses TRBV10-2 and TRBJ1-5; a weak D match, TRBD1 (5 bases). V shed 0 bases and J shed 6 bases, with 9 bases lying between them. This CDR3 has 14 residues. Germline V gene data show CDR1 as WSHSY and CDR2 as SAAADI. The CDR3 protein is CASSESGGGQPQHF. The CDR3 coding sequence is TGCGCCAGCAGTGAGTCGGGGGGGGGTCAGCCCCAGCATTTT.

The CDR3 region is CASSYSRPGGHGELFF. The CDR3 bases are TGTGCCAGCAGTTACTCGAGGCCTGGAGGACACGGGGAGCTGTTTTTT. V usage is TRBV6-5 and J usage is TRBJ2-2; D might be TRBD1 or TRBD2, each matching 5 bases. Trimming took 0 bases from V and 7 from J, leaving 15 bases between them. Germline V gives CDR1 MNHEY, CDR2 SVGAGI. The CDR3 contains 16 residues.

The genes are TRBV7-3 and TRBJ2-5, with 8 bases aligning to TRBD1. CDR3 size: 15 residues. The V segment lost 2 bases and the J segment 4 bases; nucleotides outside the gene matches: 6. In germline, CDR1 is SGHTA, CDR2 FQGTGA. CDR3 DNA: TGTGCCAGCAGCTTAGTAGCAGGGGGCGGAGAGACCCAGTACTTC. Translating it yields CASSLVAGGGETQYF.

V usage is TRBV5-4 and J usage is TRBJ1-6; D is uncertain. The CDR3 extends over 14 amino acids. Looked up from germline, CDR1 is SGHNT and CDR2 is YYREEE (reference sequence). Trimming stripped 0 bases from V and 11 bases from J, with 12 bases between. The CDR3 spells CASSLDRLVPPLHF. The CDR3 DNA reads TGTGCCAGCAGCTTGGATCGCCTAGTTCCACCCCTCCACTTT.

The V and J genes are TRBV7-6 and TRBJ2-3; TRBD1 matches at 9 bases. The CDR3 loop spans 16 amino acids. V was pared by 5 bases and J by 1 base, with 7 bases of the junction left unmatched. From germline, CDR1 is SGHVS and CDR2 FNYEAQ. The CDR3 region has the DNA TGTGCCAGCAGCCTGGACAGGGGAGGGGGCACAGATACGCAGTATTTT. It codes for CASSLDRGGGTDTQYF.

The V call is TRBV27, the J call TRBJ1-2; D not certain. Germline loops: CDR1 MNHEY, CDR2 SMNVEV (reference sequence). This CDR3 comprises 15 residues. Between the trimmed V and J ends, which lost 6 bases and 2 bases, there was a span of 16 bases. CDR3 amino acids: CASRAHGPFNYGYTF. CDR3 sequence (DNA): TGTGCCAGCAGGGCACATGGGCCGTTCAACTATGGCTACACCTTC.

The V and J genes are TRBV9 and TRBJ2-7; 11 bases agree with TRBD2. Germline values: CDR1 SGDLS, CDR2 YYNGEE. The length of the CDR3 is 19 residues. J gave up 3 bases and V 3 bases, and 17 bases lay outside the gene matches. The CDR3 nucleotides are TGTGCCAGCAGCGCGAAGGGGGGGACTAGCACTAGCGGGAGCTACGAGCAGTACTTC. It translates to CASSAKGGTSTSGSYEQYF.